The present entry profiles one TCR beta chain with its context. In the original workflow: How many nucleated cells were present was estimated from reference gene primer amplification. Libraries were prepared by immunoSEQ multiplex PCR; TCRdb keeps only in-frame clonotypes and omits some of them. V and J calls and clone size are given by that table; D and trimming were obtained from the DNA. The repertoire holds around 150,000 clones, with roughly nine tenths as singletons. The record originates from a study of blood T cell repertoires in COVID-19. Study information: Researchers got acute and convalescent COVID-19 samples from the United States, Italy and Spain. The cDNA or gDNA used as material had been derived from T cells, B-cell-depleted T cells, or PBMCs.

With 4 bases removed from V and 2 bases from J, the gap between germline ends came to 12 bases. The germline V gene has CDR1 LNHDA and CDR2 SQIVND (reference sequence). This CDR3 is 16 amino acids long. V usage is TRBV19 and J usage is TRBJ2-6; TRBD1 is a possible D gene (5 bases). The TCR originated in a man aged 60 to 75 with active or convalescent COVID-19. The sequencing input was peripheral blood. In DNA, the CDR3 is TGTGCCAGTAGTAACCTTCAGGGTCCTGGGGCCAACGTCCTGACTTTC. Translated: CASSNLQGPGANVLTF.